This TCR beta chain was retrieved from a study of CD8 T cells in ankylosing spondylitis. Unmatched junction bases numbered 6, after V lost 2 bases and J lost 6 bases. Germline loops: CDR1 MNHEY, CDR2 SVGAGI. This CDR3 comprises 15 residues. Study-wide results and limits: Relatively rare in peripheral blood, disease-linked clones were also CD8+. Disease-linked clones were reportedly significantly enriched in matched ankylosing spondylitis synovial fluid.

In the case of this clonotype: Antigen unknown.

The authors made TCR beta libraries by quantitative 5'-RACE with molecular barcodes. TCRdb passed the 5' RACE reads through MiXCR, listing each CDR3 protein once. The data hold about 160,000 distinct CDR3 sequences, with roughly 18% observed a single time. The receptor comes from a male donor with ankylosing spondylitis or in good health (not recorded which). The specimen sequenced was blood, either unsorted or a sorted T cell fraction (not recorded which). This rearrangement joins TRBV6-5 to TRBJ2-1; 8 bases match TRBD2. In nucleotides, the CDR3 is TGTGCCAGCAGTTACCCGGGACTAGTTGGCAATGAGCAGTTCTTC. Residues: CASSYPGLVGNEQFF.